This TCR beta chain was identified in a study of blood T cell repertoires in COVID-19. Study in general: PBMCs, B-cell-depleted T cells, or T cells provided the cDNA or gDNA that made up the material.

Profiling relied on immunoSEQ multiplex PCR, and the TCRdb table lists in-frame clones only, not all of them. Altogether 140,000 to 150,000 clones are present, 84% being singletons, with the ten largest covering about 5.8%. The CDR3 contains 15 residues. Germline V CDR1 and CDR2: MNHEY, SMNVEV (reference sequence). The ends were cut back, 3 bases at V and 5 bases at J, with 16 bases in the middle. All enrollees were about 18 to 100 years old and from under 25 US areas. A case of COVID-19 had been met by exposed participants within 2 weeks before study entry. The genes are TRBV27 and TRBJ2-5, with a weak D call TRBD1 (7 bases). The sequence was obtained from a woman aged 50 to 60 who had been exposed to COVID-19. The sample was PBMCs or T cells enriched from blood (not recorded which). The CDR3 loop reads CASSLEGALAETQYF. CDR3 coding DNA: TGTGCCAGCAGTTTGGAGGGGGCTTTGGCGGAGACCCAGTACTTC.